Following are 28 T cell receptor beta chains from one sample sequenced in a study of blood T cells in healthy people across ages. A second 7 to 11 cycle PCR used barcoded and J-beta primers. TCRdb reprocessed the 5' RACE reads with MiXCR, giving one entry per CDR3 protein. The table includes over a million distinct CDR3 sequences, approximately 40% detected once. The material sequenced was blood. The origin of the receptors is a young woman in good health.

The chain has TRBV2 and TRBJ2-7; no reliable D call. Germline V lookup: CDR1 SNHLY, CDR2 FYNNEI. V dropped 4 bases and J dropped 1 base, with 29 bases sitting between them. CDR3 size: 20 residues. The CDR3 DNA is TGTGCCAGCAGTGTGGCCAGTGGCCTAGTTCCATCCCCACAATCCTACGAGCAGTACTTC. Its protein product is CASSVASGLVPSPQSYEQYF. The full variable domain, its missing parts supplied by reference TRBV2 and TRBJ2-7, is EPEVTQTPSHQVTQMGQEVILRCVPISNHLYFYWYRQILGQKVEFLVSFYNNEISEKSEIFDDQFSVERPDGSNFTLKIRSTKLEDSAMYFCASSVASGLVPSPQSYEQYFGPGTRLTVT.

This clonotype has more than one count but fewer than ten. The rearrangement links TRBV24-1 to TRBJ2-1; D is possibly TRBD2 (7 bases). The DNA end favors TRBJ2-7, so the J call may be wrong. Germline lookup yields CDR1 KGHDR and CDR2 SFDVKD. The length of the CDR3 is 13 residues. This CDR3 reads CATGGASYNEQYF. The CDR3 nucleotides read TGTGCCACTGGGGGGGCATCCTACAATGAGCAGTACTTC.

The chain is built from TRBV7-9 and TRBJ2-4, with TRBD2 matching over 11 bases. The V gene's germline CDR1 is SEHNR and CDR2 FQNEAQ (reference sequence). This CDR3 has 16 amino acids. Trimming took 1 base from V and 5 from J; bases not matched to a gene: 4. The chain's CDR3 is CASSLVVLAGENIQYF. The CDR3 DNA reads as TGTGCCAGCAGCTTAGTGGTACTAGCGGGGGAAAACATTCAGTACTTC.

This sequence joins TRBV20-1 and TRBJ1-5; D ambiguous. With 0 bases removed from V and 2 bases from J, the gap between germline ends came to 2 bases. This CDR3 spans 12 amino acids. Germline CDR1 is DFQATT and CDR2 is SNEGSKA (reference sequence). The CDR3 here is CSARDGNQPQHF. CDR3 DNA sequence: TGCAGTGCTAGAGATGGCAATCAGCCCCAGCATTTT.

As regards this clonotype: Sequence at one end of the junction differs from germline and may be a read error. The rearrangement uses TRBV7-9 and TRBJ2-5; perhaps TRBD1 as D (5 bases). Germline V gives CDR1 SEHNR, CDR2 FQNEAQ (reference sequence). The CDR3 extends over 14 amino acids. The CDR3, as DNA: TGTGCCAGCAGCTCGGACATCCACCAAGAGACCCCGTACTTC. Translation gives CASSSDIHQETPYF.

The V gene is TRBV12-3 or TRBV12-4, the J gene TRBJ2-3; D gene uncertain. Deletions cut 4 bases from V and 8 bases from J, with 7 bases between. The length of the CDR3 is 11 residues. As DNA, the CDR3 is TGTGCCAGCAGTTCTCCGGGTACGCAGTATTTT. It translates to CASSSPGTQYF.

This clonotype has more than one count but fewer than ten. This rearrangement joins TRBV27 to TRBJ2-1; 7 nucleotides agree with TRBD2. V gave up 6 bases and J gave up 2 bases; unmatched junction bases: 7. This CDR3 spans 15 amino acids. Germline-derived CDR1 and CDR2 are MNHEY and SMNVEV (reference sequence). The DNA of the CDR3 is TGTGCCAGCAGGACGGGCGGGAGCGCCTACAATGAGCAGTTCTTC. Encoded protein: CASRTGGSAYNEQFF.

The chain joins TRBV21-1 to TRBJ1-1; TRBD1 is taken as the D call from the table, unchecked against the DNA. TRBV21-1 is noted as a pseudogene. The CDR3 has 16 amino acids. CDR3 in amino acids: CASSKDVGGQNVKAFF. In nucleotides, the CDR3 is TGTGCCAGCAGCAAAGATGTCGGGGGACAAAATGTGAAAGCTTTCTTT.

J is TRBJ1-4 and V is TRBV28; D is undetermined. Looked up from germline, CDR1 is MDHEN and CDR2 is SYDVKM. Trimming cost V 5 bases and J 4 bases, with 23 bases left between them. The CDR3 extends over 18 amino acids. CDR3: CASSPFLALALVNEKLFF. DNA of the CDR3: TGTGCCAGCAGTCCCTTTTTAGCCCTGGCGTTAGTTAATGAAAAACTGTTTTTT.

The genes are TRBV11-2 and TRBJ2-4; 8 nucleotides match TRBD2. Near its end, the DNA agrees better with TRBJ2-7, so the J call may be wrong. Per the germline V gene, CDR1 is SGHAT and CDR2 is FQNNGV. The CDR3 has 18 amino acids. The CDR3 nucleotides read TGTGCCAGCAGCTTATCGACTAGCGTTCCAACCCTAACCTACGAGCAGTACTTC. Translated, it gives CASSLSTSVPTLTYEQYF.

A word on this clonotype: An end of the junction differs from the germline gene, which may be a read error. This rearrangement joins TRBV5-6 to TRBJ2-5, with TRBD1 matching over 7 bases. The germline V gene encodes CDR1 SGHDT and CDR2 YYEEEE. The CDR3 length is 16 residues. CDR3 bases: TGTGCCGGCAGGACCCTCCGGGACAGCTTACAAGAGACCCAGTACTTC. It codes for CAGRTLRDSLQETQYF.

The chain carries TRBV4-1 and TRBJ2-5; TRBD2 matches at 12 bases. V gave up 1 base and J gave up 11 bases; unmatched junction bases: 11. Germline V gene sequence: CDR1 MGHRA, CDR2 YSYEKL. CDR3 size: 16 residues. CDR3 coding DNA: TGCGCCAGCAGCCAAGCACCCCTAGCGGGAGGGGGGGAGCAGTACTTC. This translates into CASSQAPLAGGGEQYF.

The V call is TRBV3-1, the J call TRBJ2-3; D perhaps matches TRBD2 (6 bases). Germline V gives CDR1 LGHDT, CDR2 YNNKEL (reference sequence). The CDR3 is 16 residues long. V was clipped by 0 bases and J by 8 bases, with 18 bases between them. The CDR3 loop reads CASSQEEAGTLGTQYF. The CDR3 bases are TGTGCCAGCAGCCAAGAGGAAGCGGGCACTTTGGGTACGCAGTATTTT.

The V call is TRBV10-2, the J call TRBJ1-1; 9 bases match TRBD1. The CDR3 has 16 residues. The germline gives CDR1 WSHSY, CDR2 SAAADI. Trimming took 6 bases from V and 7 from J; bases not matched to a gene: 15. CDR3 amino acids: CASRPDRTGEDGEAFF. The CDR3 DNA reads TGCGCCAGCAGACCCGACCGGACAGGGGAGGATGGTGAAGCTTTCTTT.

The CDR3 protein is CASSRKAGLETQYF. The CDR3 DNA follows: TGTGCCAGCAGCCGAAAAGCGGGGTTAGAGACCCAGTACTTC. The rearrangement links TRBV7-2 to TRBJ2-5; 7 positions match TRBD2. The V gene end was trimmed by 5 bases and the J gene end by 4 bases; junction bases not matched to a gene: 7. CDR1 is SGHTA and CDR2 is FQGNSA in the germline V gene. The CDR3 spans 14 residues.

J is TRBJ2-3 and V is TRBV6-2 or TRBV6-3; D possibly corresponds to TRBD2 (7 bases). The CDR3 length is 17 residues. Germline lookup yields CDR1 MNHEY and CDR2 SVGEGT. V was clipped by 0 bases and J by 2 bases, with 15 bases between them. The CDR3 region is CASSYSKRGGHTDTQYF. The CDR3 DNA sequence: TGTGCCAGCAGTTACTCGAAAAGGGGGGGGCACACAGATACGCAGTATTTT.

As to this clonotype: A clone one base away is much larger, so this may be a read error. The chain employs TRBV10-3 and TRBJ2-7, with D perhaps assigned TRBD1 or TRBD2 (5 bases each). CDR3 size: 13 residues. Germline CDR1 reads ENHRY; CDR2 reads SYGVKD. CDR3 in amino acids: CAVSEPKGSEQYF. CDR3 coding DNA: TGTGCCGTCAGTGAGCCTAAGGGGAGTGAGCAGTACTTC.

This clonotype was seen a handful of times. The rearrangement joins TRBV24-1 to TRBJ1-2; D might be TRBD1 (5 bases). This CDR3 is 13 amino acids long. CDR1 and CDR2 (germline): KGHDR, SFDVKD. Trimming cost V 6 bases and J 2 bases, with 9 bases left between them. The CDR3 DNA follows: TGTGCCACCAGTAACGACAGAAACTATGGCTACACCTTC. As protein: CATSNDRNYGYTF.

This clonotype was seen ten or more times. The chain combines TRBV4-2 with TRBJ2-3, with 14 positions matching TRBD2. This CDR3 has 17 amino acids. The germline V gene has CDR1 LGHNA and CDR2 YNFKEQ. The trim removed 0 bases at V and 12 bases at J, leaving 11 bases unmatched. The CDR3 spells CASSQDPRTSGRSSQYF. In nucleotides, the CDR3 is TGTGCCAGCAGCCAAGACCCCAGGACTAGCGGGAGGAGTTCTCAGTATTTT.

CDR3 DNA: TGTGCCAGCAGCTTAATACCCAGGGTGTCCTACAATGAGCAGTTCTTC. Its translation is CASSLIPRVSYNEQFF. The chain couples TRBV7-2 to TRBJ2-1; D possibly corresponds to TRBD1 (5 bases). V dropped 2 bases and J dropped 1 base, with 12 bases sitting between them. Germline-derived CDR1 and CDR2 are SGHTA and FQGNSA. This CDR3 is built from 16 residues.

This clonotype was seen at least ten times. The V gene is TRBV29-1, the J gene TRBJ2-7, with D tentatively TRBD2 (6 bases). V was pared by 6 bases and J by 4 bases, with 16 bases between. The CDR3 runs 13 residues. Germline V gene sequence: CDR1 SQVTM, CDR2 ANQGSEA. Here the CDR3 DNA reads TGCAGCGTACCCGGGACTTCGGTTTACGAGCAGTACTTC. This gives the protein CSVPGTSVYEQYF.

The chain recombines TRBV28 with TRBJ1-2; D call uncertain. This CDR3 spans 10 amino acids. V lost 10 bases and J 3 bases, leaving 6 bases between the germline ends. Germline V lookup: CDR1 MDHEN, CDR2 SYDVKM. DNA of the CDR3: TGTGCCACGCGGGACTATGGCTACACCTTC. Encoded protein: CATRDYGYTF.

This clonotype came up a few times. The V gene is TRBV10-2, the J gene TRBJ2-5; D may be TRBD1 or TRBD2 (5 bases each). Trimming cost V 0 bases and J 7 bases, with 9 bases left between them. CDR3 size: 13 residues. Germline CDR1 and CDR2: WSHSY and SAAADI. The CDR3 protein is CASSESTGGTQYF. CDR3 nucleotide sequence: TGCGCCAGCAGTGAGTCCACTGGGGGGACCCAGTACTTC.

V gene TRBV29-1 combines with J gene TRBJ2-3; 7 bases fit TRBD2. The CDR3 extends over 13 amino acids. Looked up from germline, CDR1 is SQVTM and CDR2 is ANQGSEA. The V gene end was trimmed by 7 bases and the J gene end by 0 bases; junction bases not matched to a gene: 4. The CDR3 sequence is CSAGLVSTDTQYF. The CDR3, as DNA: TGCAGCGCCGGACTAGTCAGCACAGATACGCAGTATTTT.

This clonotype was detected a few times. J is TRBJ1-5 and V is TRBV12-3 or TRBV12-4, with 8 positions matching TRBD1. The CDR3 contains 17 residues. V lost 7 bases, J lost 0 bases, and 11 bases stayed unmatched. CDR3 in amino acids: CASIEGTGSYSNQPQHF. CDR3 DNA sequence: TGTGCCAGCATCGAGGGGACAGGCAGCTATAGCAATCAGCCCCAGCATTTT.

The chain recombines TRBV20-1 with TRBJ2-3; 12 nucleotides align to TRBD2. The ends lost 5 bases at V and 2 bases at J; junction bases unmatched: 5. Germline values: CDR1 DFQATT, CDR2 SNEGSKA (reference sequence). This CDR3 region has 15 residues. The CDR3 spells CSARTSGDVTDTQYF. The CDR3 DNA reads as TGCAGTGCTCGGACTAGCGGGGACGTCACAGATACGCAGTATTTT.

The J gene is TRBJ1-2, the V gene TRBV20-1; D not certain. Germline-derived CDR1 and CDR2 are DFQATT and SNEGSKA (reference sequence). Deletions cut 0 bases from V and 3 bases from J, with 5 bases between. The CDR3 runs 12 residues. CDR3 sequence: CSARDDDYGYTF. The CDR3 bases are TGCAGTGCTAGAGATGATGACTATGGCTACACCTTC.

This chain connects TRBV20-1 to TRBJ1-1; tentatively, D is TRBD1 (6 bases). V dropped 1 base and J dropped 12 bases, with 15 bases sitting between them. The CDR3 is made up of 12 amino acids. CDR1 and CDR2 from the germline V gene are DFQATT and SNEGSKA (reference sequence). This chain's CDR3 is CSARGPGVATFF. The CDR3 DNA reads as TGCAGTGCTAGAGGGCCAGGGGTCGCTACTTTCTTT.